The next 21 T cell receptor beta chains were all read from a single sample in a study of radiotherapy plus CTLA-4 blockade in lung cancer. Assay used: immunoSEQ multiplex PCR; TCRdb lists only in-frame clones, some missing. The sample has 40,000 to 50,000 clones, approximately 73% seen once; the top ten hold around 3.4%. Here the sequenced sample was peripheral blood, taken from a patient treated with radiotherapy plus ipilimumab. These receptors came from a human donor with non-small cell lung cancer who had a complete response to radiotherapy plus ipilimumab.

The V and J genes are TRBV18 and TRBJ2-1; possibly TRBD2 for D (7 bases). Trimming took 3 bases from V and 7 from J, leaving 10 bases between them. Germline-derived CDR1 and CDR2 are KGHSH and LQKENI. The CDR3 length is 13 residues. CDR3 residues: CASSPGRGNEQFF. The CDR3 coding sequence is TGTGCCAGCTCACCGGGGAGGGGGAATGAGCAGTTCTTC.

This sequence joins TRBV15 and TRBJ2-5; D possibly corresponds to TRBD1 (5 bases). Gene TRBJ2-7 matches the end of the DNA better, so the J call may be wrong. Germline CDR1 is LNHNV and CDR2 is YYDKDF (reference sequence). CDR3 length equals 14 residues. CDR3 loop: CATSRGDSQYEQYF. The DNA for the CDR3 is TGTGCCACCAGCAGAGGCGACAGCCAATACGAGCAGTACTTC.

The chain uses TRBV28 and TRBJ1-1; D perhaps matches TRBD1 (5 bases). This CDR3 is 15 amino acids long. CDR1 is MDHEN and CDR2 is SYDVKM in the germline V gene. V was trimmed by 5 bases and J by 0 bases, leaving 13 bases between them. This CDR3 reads CASSELTELNTEAFF. CDR3 nucleotide sequence: TGTGCCAGCAGTGAACTGACAGAGTTGAACACTGAAGCTTTCTTT.

This clone was recorded only once. The chain is built from TRBV5-4 and TRBJ2-7; 10 nucleotides line up with TRBD1. Germline lookup yields CDR1 SGHNT and CDR2 YYREEE (reference sequence). The V gene end was trimmed by 6 bases and the J gene end by 3 bases; junction bases not matched to a gene: 9. The CDR3 totals 15 residues. The CDR3 is CASKIGGQGGYEQYF. In DNA form, the CDR3 reads TGTGCCAGCAAGATTGGAGGACAGGGGGGCTACGAGCAGTACTTC.

The chain employs TRBV7-2 and TRBJ2-5; 11 bases agree with TRBD1. The J call may be in error: the DNA end matches TRBJ2-7 better. This CDR3 comprises 15 residues. Per the germline V gene, CDR1 is SGHTA and CDR2 is FQGNSA. CDR3 loop: CASSIGQGATYEQYF. CDR3 nucleotides: TGTGCCAGCAGCATCGGACAGGGGGCGACCTACGAGCAGTACTTC.

The rearrangement joins TRBV18 to TRBJ1-2; TRBD1 agrees at 8 bases. The CDR3 consists of 15 residues. The trim removed 2 bases at V and 6 bases at J, leaving 8 bases unmatched. Germline CDR1 reads KGHSH; CDR2 reads LQKENI. This CDR3 is CASSPSGQGQNGYTF. The CDR3 DNA sequence: TGTGCCAGCTCACCATCAGGACAGGGACAGAATGGCTACACCTTC.

The gene calls are TRBV18 and TRBJ1-1, with TRBD1 as a possible D gene (6 bases). Germline V gene data show CDR1 as KGHSH and CDR2 as LQKENI. The CDR3 length is 13 residues. V was pared by 6 bases and J by 8 bases, with 16 bases between. CDR3 DNA: TGTGCCAGCTCGACAAAACAGGGAACCGAAGCTTTCTTT. Its protein is CASSTKQGTEAFF.

This clone has just a few counts. The chain is built from TRBV5-5 and TRBJ2-2; 10 bases map to TRBD1. V gave up 4 bases and J gave up 6 bases; unmatched junction bases: 12. Germline-derived CDR1 and CDR2 are SGHKS and YYEKEE (reference sequence). The CDR3 consists of 17 residues. The CDR3 sequence is CASSLAGTGVLPGELFF. In DNA, the CDR3 is TGTGCCAGCAGCCTGGCCGGGACAGGGGTTCTTCCCGGGGAGCTGTTTTTT.

As for this clone: Within the sample, other DNA sequences also encode this same CDR3. V usage is TRBV9 and J usage is TRBJ1-2; 9 nucleotides agree with TRBD1. Looked up from germline, CDR1 is SGDLS and CDR2 is YYNGEE. After removal of 3 bases from V and 4 bases from J, the junction contained 16 bases not matched to a gene. The CDR3 is made up of 18 amino acids. The CDR3 sequence is CASSGTGTGLRRIYGYTF. CDR3 DNA sequence: TGTGCCAGCAGCGGGACGGGGACAGGGCTCCGCCGAATCTATGGCTACACCTTC.

The chain couples TRBV6-6 to TRBJ1-1; no clear D. The CDR3 loop spans 10 amino acids. Germline V gene sequence: CDR1 MNHNY, CDR2 SVGAGI (reference sequence). V was clipped by 4 bases and J by 7 bases, with 4 bases between them. CDR3 coding DNA: TGTGCCAGCAGTTCGGTTGAAGCTTTCTTT. This translates into CASSSVEAFF.

The CDR3 DNA reads as TGTGCCAGCAGCGTAGTCCCCCAATACAATGAGCAGTTCTTC. Residues: CASSVVPQYNEQFF. The rearrangement joins TRBV9 to TRBJ2-1; D is undetermined. The CDR3 loop spans 14 amino acids. Per the germline V gene, CDR1 is SGDLS and CDR2 is YYNGEE. Trimming pared 0 bases from V and 4 bases from J, leaving 8 bases between.

This clone was seen only a few times. This chain connects TRBV30 to TRBJ2-7; no firm D call. This CDR3 comprises 11 residues. V lost 5 bases, J lost 5 bases, and 10 bases lay in between. Germline CDR1 reads GTSNPN; CDR2 reads SVGIG (reference sequence). CDR3 DNA: TGTGCCTGGGGCGGCCGAGACGAGCAGTACTTC. It yields the protein CAWGGRDEQYF.

CDR3 bases: TGTGCCAGCAGTTTCAGACAGGGCTATCAGCCCCAGCATTTT. Its translation is CASSFRQGYQPQHF. The gene calls are TRBV6-5 and TRBJ1-5, with 7 bases fitting TRBD1. Per the germline V gene, CDR1 is MNHEY and CDR2 is SVGAGI. The CDR3 is 14 amino acids. V shed 4 bases, J shed 5 bases, and the junction held 5 bases outside the gene matches.

There are a few counts of this clone. The rearrangement joins TRBV7-5 to TRBJ1-4. TRBV7-5 is labeled a pseudogene. The CDR3 sequence is 15 residues long. CDR3 in amino acids: CARSFTSRGYEKLFF. CDR3 sequence (DNA): TGTGCCAGAAGCTTTACCAGCCGAGGATATGAAAAACTGTTTTTT.

The rearrangement joins TRBV30 to TRBJ2-5, with no clear D. Between the trimmed V and J ends, which lost 1 base and 5 bases, there was a span of 5 bases. CDR3 size: 11 residues. Germline V gene sequence: CDR1 GTSNPN, CDR2 SVGIG (reference sequence). The CDR3 loop is CAWSARETQYF. The CDR3 DNA follows: TGTGCCTGGAGTGCACGGGAGACCCAGTACTTC.

This rearrangement joins TRBV29-1 to TRBJ2-1, with 10 bases fitting TRBD2. V lost 6 bases to trimming and J lost 8 bases; unmatched junction nucleotides: 10. Germline V lookup: CDR1 SQVTM, CDR2 ANQGSEA. CDR3 length equals 14 residues. CDR3 DNA sequence: TGCAGCGTCGAGTTACTAGCGGGATTCTATGAGCAGTTCTTC. Its translation: CSVELLAGFYEQFF.

The chain is built from TRBV15 and TRBJ2-7; D might be TRBD2 (5 bases). From germline, CDR1 is LNHNV and CDR2 YYDKDF (reference sequence). Deletions cut 0 bases from V and 6 bases from J, with 18 bases between. The CDR3 contains 16 residues. The CDR3 coding sequence is TGTGCCACCAGCAGAGATTTCCCTCCCCAGGCGGGCGAGCAGTACTTC. It encodes CATSRDFPPQAGEQYF.

Details on this clone: Within the sample, other DNA sequences also encode this same CDR3. The rearrangement links TRBV25-1 to TRBJ2-7; the match to TRBD1 covers 10 bases. Per germline, CDR1 MGHDK and CDR2 SYGVNS. CDR3 length equals 13 residues. The J segment lost 4 bases and the V segment lost 6 bases, leaving 3 bases of the junction unmatched. This CDR3 is CASRTGGVYEQYF. The DNA for the CDR3 is TGTGCCAGCAGGACAGGGGGCGTGTACGAGCAGTACTTC.

This clone has a handful of counts. Here the CDR3 reads CASTDHGRNYGYTF. CDR3 nucleotides: TGTGCCAGCACCGACCACGGGAGGAACTATGGCTACACCTTC. The V gene is TRBV27, the J gene TRBJ1-2; D gene uncertain. The germline CDR1 and CDR2 sequences are MNHEY and SMNVEV (reference sequence). This CDR3 comprises 14 residues. Trimming took 7 bases from V and 2 from J, leaving 14 bases between them.

The rearrangement uses TRBV28 and TRBJ1-2, with 8 bases aligning to TRBD1. This CDR3 spans 14 amino acids. V lost 2 bases, J lost 5 bases, and 4 bases stayed unmatched. Germline loops: CDR1 MDHEN, CDR2 SYDVKM. CDR3 sequence (DNA): TGTGCCAGCAGTTTAGGACAGGGTCGGTATGGCTACACCTTC. The encoded protein is CASSLGQGRYGYTF.

The rearrangement joins TRBV28 to TRBJ1-5; no firm D call. Looked up from germline, CDR1 is MDHEN and CDR2 is SYDVKM. The ends were cut back, 6 bases at V and 3 bases at J, with 9 bases in the middle. The length of the CDR3 is 13 residues. DNA for the CDR3: TGTGCCAGCAGCGGGGTACCCAATCAGCCCCAGCATTTT. Its protein product is CASSGVPNQPQHF. The variable domain in full, completed from reference TRBV28 and TRBJ1-5, reads DVKVTQSSRYLVKRTGEKVFLECVQDMDHENMFWYRQDPGLGLRLIYFSYDVKMKEKGDIPEGYSVSREKKERFSLILESASTNQTSMYLCASSGVPNQPQHFGDGTRLSIL.